This entry lists 19 T cell receptor beta chains sequenced from one sample in a study of blood T cell repertoires in COVID-19. This table comes from immunoSEQ multiplex PCR, and its TCRdb copy is limited to in-frame clones, with some not included. The sample lists about 35,000 clones, more than 75% seen once, with about 9.4% in the top ten. Sample: peripheral blood. The receptors here all came from an elderly man with active COVID-19.

CDR3 sequence reads: CASSMTGQGTVTQYF. Written as DNA, the CDR3 is TGTGCCAGCTCAATGACCGGACAGGGAACTGTTACGCAGTATTTT. The chain joins TRBV18 to TRBJ2-3; TRBD1 matches at 8 bases. Looked up from germline, CDR1 is KGHSH and CDR2 is LQKENI. J lost 8 bases, V lost 5 bases, and 12 bases had no gene match. The CDR3 sequence is 15 residues long.

V usage is TRBV5-1 and J usage is TRBJ2-5, with 11 bases identical to TRBD1. The CDR3 sequence is 15 residues long. The J segment lost 5 bases and the V segment lost 4 bases, leaving 7 bases of the junction unmatched. Germline lookup yields CDR1 SGHRS and CDR2 YFSETQ. As DNA, the CDR3 is TGCGCCAGCAGCCCTGGGACAGGGGGATACGAGACCCAGTACTTC. This gives the protein CASSPGTGGYETQYF.

The gene calls are TRBV2 and TRBJ2-7; 7 bases map to TRBD1. Losses at the gene ends were 6 bases for V and 4 bases for J; bases not matched to a gene: 9. In germline, CDR1 is SNHLY, CDR2 FYNNEI. The CDR3 extends over 14 amino acids. In DNA form, the CDR3 reads TGTGCCAGCAGGGACAGGACCTCCCGTTACGAGCAGTACTTC. It yields the protein CASRDRTSRYEQYF.

The V gene is TRBV28, the J gene TRBJ1-2; D unresolved. The CDR3 covers 11 residues. Trimming pared 4 bases from V and 8 bases from J, leaving 8 bases between. The germline gives CDR1 MDHEN, CDR2 SYDVKM. The CDR3 reads CASSSLSGYTF. The CDR3 DNA sequence: TGTGCCAGCAGTTCCTTATCCGGCTACACCTTC.

V gene TRBV28 combines with J gene TRBJ1-1, with D possibly TRBD1 on 5 matching bases. This CDR3 has 15 amino acids. The V end lost 2 bases, the J end lost 5 bases, and 15 bases lay between the germline ends. CDR1 MDHEN and CDR2 SYDVKM come from the germline V gene. The CDR3 spells CASSLPGSGGTEAFF. The CDR3 DNA reads as TGTGCCAGCAGTTTACCAGGGAGCGGGGGGACTGAAGCTTTCTTT. The full variable domain, completed using reference TRBV28 and TRBJ1-1, is DVKVTQSSRYLVKRTGEKVFLECVQDMDHENMFWYRQDPGLGLRLIYFSYDVKMKEKGDIPEGYSVSREKKERFSLILESASTNQTSMYLCASSLPGSGGTEAFFGQGTRLTVV.

J is TRBJ2-7 and V is TRBV6-5; no clear D gene. The CDR3 loop spans 13 amino acids. V lost 5 bases and J lost 2, with 10 bases in between. Germline CDR1 is MNHEY and CDR2 is SVGAGI. In nucleotides, the CDR3 is TGTGCCAGCAGTCAAAACCCGGCCTACGAGCAGTACTTC. The encoded protein is CASSQNPAYEQYF.

The gene calls are TRBV6-5 and TRBJ2-3; weak D call: TRBD1 (6 bases). Looked up from germline, CDR1 is MNHEY and CDR2 is SVGAGI. This CDR3 contains 15 residues. V shed 6 bases and J shed 2 bases, with 15 bases lying between them. The CDR3 DNA is TGTGCCAGCAGGCAAGACAGGCGCCACACAGATACGCAGTATTTT. Translation gives CASRQDRRHTDTQYF.

This CDR3 reads CASRRWGQGAKAYARCYEQYF. In DNA, the CDR3 is TGCGCCAGCAGGAGATGGGGACAGGGGGCAAAAGCGTACGCCAGATGTTACGAGCAGTACTTC. V is TRBV10-1 and J is TRBJ2-7, with 12 bases that match TRBD1. CDR3 length: 21 amino acids. V shed 6 bases and J 4 bases; nucleotides not matched to a gene: 25. The germline gives CDR1 WNHNN, CDR2 SYGVQD (reference sequence).

The rearrangement links TRBV28 to TRBJ1-5; TRBD1 is a possible D gene (6 bases). Germline V CDR1 and CDR2: MDHEN, SYDVKM. The CDR3 is 15 residues long. The ends were cut back, 5 bases at V and 2 bases at J, with 13 bases in the middle. CDR3: CASSVARQGNQPQHF. The CDR3 nucleotides read TGTGCCAGCAGTGTAGCGAGACAGGGCAATCAGCCCCAGCATTTT.

The chain joins TRBV18 to TRBJ2-7, with a tentative D call TRBD1 (6 bases). Trimming took 2 bases from V and 6 from J, leaving 11 bases between them. In germline, CDR1 is KGHSH, CDR2 LQKENI. The CDR3 consists of 13 residues. The chain's CDR3 is CASSPIRGGEQYF. In nucleotides, the CDR3 is TGTGCCAGCTCACCAATCAGGGGCGGCGAGCAGTACTTC.

This clone was picked up one time. This chain links TRBV28 with TRBJ2-3, with 9 bases lining up with TRBD2. V dropped 4 bases and J dropped 1; count of bases not matched to a gene: 3. This CDR3 spans 15 amino acids. Germline CDR1 reads MDHEN; CDR2 reads SYDVKM. CDR3 protein: CASSSRTSGTDTQYF. DNA for the CDR3: TGTGCCAGCAGTTCCCGGACTAGCGGCACAGATACGCAGTATTTT.

This clone has a single count. The chain is built from TRBV27 and TRBJ2-7; D might be TRBD2 (6 bases). CDR3 size: 16 residues. Germline-derived CDR1 and CDR2 are MNHEY and SMNVEV (reference sequence). V lost 3 bases and J lost 7, with 22 bases in between. This CDR3 is CASSLGWRRGVGEQYF. The DNA for the CDR3 is TGTGCCAGCAGTTTGGGGTGGAGGCGCGGGGTGGGTGAGCAGTACTTC.

This chain links TRBV11-2 with TRBJ2-7, with D perhaps matching TRBD2 (6 bases). The length of the CDR3 is 17 residues. V gave up 1 base and J gave up 6 bases, with 22 bases separating them. Germline V gene lookup returns CDR1 SGHAT and CDR2 FQNNGV. CDR3 in amino acids: CASSLVWGTGTGGEQYF. For the CDR3, the DNA is TGTGCCAGCAGCTTAGTCTGGGGTACTGGGACTGGGGGCGAGCAGTACTTC.

The CDR3 nucleotides read TGTGCCAGTATCATAGGACCGGGACAGGGTCCCTGCGAGCAGTACTTC. As protein: CASIIGPGQGPCEQYF. The rearrangement uses TRBV27 and TRBJ2-7; 9 bases align to TRBD1. Trimming at V came to 9 bases and at J to 6 bases, leaving 18 bases not matched to a gene. The CDR3 sequence is 16 residues long. The germline gives CDR1 MNHEY, CDR2 SMNVEV (reference sequence).

The rearrangement uses TRBV30 and TRBJ2-3; 10 bases align to TRBD2. Trimming at V came to 0 bases and at J to 8 bases, leaving 23 bases not matched to a gene. The CDR3 spans 20 residues. Per the germline V gene, CDR1 is GTSNPN and CDR2 is SVGIG (reference sequence). The CDR3 nucleotides are TGTGCCTGGAGTGTACGCGTAGTGTCTAGCGGGAGATTCGGGACCTCTACGCAGTATTTT. Translating gives CAWSVRVVSSGRFGTSTQYF.

The V gene is TRBV19, the J gene TRBJ1-5; D perhaps matches TRBD1 (6 bases). CDR1 and CDR2 (germline): LNHDA, SQIVND (reference sequence). Deletions cut 6 bases from V and 2 bases from J, with 11 bases between. The CDR3 spans 14 residues. The CDR3 reads CASSHRDRNQPQHF. The CDR3 DNA follows: TGTGCCAGTAGCCACAGGGACCGCAATCAGCCCCAGCATTTT. The full variable domain, in which reference TRBV19 and TRBJ1-5 provide the parts outside the CDR3, is DGGITQSPKYLFRKEGQNVTLSCEQNLNHDAMYWYRQDPGQGLRLIYYSQIVNDFQKGDIAEGYSVSREKKESFPLTVTSAQKNPTAFYLCASSHRDRNQPQHFGDGTRLSIL.

The chain recombines TRBV6-5 with TRBJ1-5; tentatively, D is TRBD1 (6 bases). Germline V gives CDR1 MNHEY, CDR2 SVGAGI. The CDR3 is 14 residues long. Trimming stripped 5 bases from V and 5 bases from J, with 13 bases between. In DNA form, the CDR3 reads TGTGCCAGCAGTAAACAGGGAAATTATCAGCCCCAGCATTTT. It encodes CASSKQGNYQPQHF.

V and J are TRBV7-8 and TRBJ2-5, with no clear D. V was pared by 8 bases and J by 8 bases, with 42 bases between. In germline, CDR1 is SGHVS, CDR2 FQNEAQ. This CDR3 is 21 amino acids long. CDR3 coding DNA: TGTGCCAGCGCCCCAATAAAATCGGGTCCACCTTCCCGAAGAGACCGTGGTACCCAGTACTTC. Its protein is CASAPIKSGPPSRRDRGTQYF. The variable domain in full, with the rest retrieved from reference TRBV7-8 and TRBJ2-5, is GAGVSQSPRYKVAKRGQDVALRCDPISGHVSLFWYQQALGQGPEFLTYFQNEAQLDKSGLPSDRFFAERPEGSVSTLKIQRTQQEDSAVYLCASAPIKSGPPSRRDRGTQYFGPGTRLLVL.

The V and J genes are TRBV27 and TRBJ1-2, with D maybe TRBD1 (6 bases). CDR1 and CDR2 from the germline V gene are MNHEY and SMNVEV (reference sequence). Trimming removed 5 bases at V and 6 bases at J, with 22 bases between. The CDR3 runs to 16 residues. The CDR3 DNA reads TGTGCCAGCAGTCCCAGTTTAGGGCGCAGGGGAGATGGCTACACCTTC. This codes for CASSPSLGRRGDGYTF.